Included here is one TCR beta chain sequence, with context. Its antigen is currently unknown. This CDR3 contains 15 residues. Looked up from germline, CDR1 is LGHDT and CDR2 is YNNKEL (reference sequence). Germline trimming cut 6 bases from V and 7 bases from J; bases unmatched to any gene: 9. The source of the sample is a study of T-cell memory formation after mild COVID-19. General study findings and limits: A second wave expanding day 15 to 37 was CD4+-biased; contracting clones were balanced.

MiXCR was run by TCRdb on the 5' RACE reads, yielding one entry per CDR3 protein. Of about 430,000 distinct CDR3 sequences detected, about 24% appear once; the ten largest clones hold about 8.7%. Source material: PBMCs or a T cell subset sorted from them (not recorded which). The chain has TRBV3-1 and TRBJ2-1; 10 nucleotides match TRBD2. This TCR came from an adult woman who had mild COVID-19 (a few samples of this study predate the infection). Cell type and time point are not known. The CDR3 nucleotides read TGTGCCAGCAGTCATCGAAGCGGGAGGGGGAATGAGCAGTTCTTC. The encoded protein is CASSHRSGRGNEQFF.